The 15 T cell receptor beta chains reported below all come from one sample, sequenced in a study of T cell responses to AZD1222 COVID-19 vaccine. Profiling relied on immunoSEQ multiplex PCR, and the TCRdb table lists in-frame clones only, not all of them. The sample holds 45,000 to 60,000 clones, approximately 83% seen once. This sample comprised peripheral blood, obtained on day 0 of AZD1222 vaccination. Receptor source: an adult in good health.

V is TRBV20-1 and J is TRBJ1-5, with no clear D. Germline V gene data show CDR1 as DFQATT and CDR2 as SNEGSKA (reference sequence). The ends were cut back, 3 bases at V and 6 bases at J, with 9 bases in the middle. The CDR3 spans 12 residues. CDR3 region: CSASDGSQPQHF. The CDR3 region has the DNA TGCAGTGCTAGTGACGGGAGTCAGCCCCAGCATTTT.

V and J are TRBV2 and TRBJ2-3; 13 positions match TRBD2. This CDR3 spans 17 amino acids. Germline-derived CDR1 and CDR2 are SNHLY and FYNNEI. With 10 bases clipped from V and 4 bases from J, the junction kept 14 bases outside the gene matches. The CDR3 loop reads CATQRTSGRSGSDTQYF. CDR3 in DNA: TGTGCCACCCAACGGACTAGCGGGAGATCGGGTTCAGATACGCAGTATTTT.

The rearrangement uses TRBV7-9 and TRBJ1-2, with a possible D match to TRBD1 (6 bases). V was pared by 7 bases and J by 4 bases, with 25 bases between. Germline V CDR1 and CDR2: SEHNR, FQNEAQ (reference sequence). This CDR3 has 17 amino acids. The DNA of the CDR3 is TGTGCCAGCATCCTATGGGGGCTACGCGGGTCGGGCTATGGCTACACCTTC. Translating gives CASILWGLRGSGYGYTF.

The rearrangement uses TRBV2 and TRBJ2-3; 7 bases line up with TRBD2. V gave up 8 bases and J gave up 4 bases; unmatched junction bases: 3. The CDR3 spans 12 residues. Germline CDR1 is SNHLY and CDR2 is FYNNEI. The CDR3 loop is CASATSADTQYF. CDR3 bases: TGTGCCAGCGCAACTAGCGCAGATACGCAGTATTTT.

The chain links TRBV25-1 to TRBJ2-7, with 8 bases aligning to TRBD2. Trimming at V came to 8 bases and at J to 0 bases, leaving 9 bases not matched to a gene. This CDR3 is 15 amino acids long. Germline CDR1 is MGHDK and CDR2 is SYGVNS. This CDR3 is CASRGLAGISYEQYF. CDR3 DNA: TGTGCCAGCCGGGGGCTAGCGGGCATCTCCTACGAGCAGTACTTC.

The rearrangement links TRBV4-2 to TRBJ2-1; weak D call: TRBD1 (6 bases). V was trimmed by 1 base and J by 6 bases, leaving 10 bases between them. The CDR3 contains 14 residues. The germline V gene has CDR1 LGHNA and CDR2 YNFKEQ. CDR3 sequence reads: CASSQVLDSNEQFF. Here the CDR3 DNA reads TGTGCCAGCAGCCAAGTACTGGACAGCAATGAGCAGTTCTTC.

This clone was seen once. The rearrangement links TRBV19 to TRBJ2-2, with 8 bases fitting TRBD1. Germline CDR1 reads LNHDA; CDR2 reads SQIVND (reference sequence). CDR3 length: 15 residues. V dropped 7 bases and J dropped 3; count of bases not matched to a gene: 7. CDR3 nucleotides: TGTGCCAGTACCCCAGGACAGGGATACACCGGGGAGCTGTTTTTT. This sequence encodes CASTPGQGYTGELFF.

J is TRBJ2-2 and V is TRBV19; D unclear. Germline CDR1 LNHDA, CDR2 SQIVND (reference sequence). Trimming took 5 bases from V and 3 from J, leaving 13 bases between them. The CDR3 has 15 amino acids. The CDR3 DNA sequence: TGTGCCAGTAGTCCGGTGCGGCCTGACACCGGGGAGCTGTTTTTT. It encodes CASSPVRPDTGELFF.

The chain carries TRBV3-1 (or the pseudogene TRBV3-2) and TRBJ2-5; perhaps D is TRBD1 or TRBD2 (5 bases each). The CDR3 is made up of 17 amino acids. Deletions cut 0 bases from V and 1 base from J, with 15 bases between. CDR1 and CDR2 from the germline V gene are LGHDT and YNNKEL (reference sequence). The CDR3 sequence is CASSQEFGAGIQETQYF. The DNA of the CDR3 is TGTGCCAGCAGCCAAGAATTTGGGGCGGGTATCCAAGAGACCCAGTACTTC.

Here the CDR3 DNA reads TGCAGCGTTGAAAGGGAGAGGCTTAGCACAGATACGCAGTATTTT. It encodes CSVERERLSTDTQYF. The gene calls are TRBV29-1 and TRBJ2-3, with D maybe TRBD2 (5 bases). Trimming shortened V by 2 bases and J by 0 bases, and 12 bases separated the two germline ends. Germline CDR1 SQVTM, CDR2 ANQGSEA. This CDR3 region has 15 residues.

The V and J genes are TRBV27 and TRBJ1-1; 10 nucleotides align to TRBD1. The CDR3 has 16 residues. CDR1 MNHEY and CDR2 SMNVEV come from the germline V gene (reference sequence). V shed 8 bases and J 2 bases; nucleotides not matched to a gene: 11. The CDR3 nucleotides are TGTGCCAGCGGAAAAATAAGGACAGGGGGAAACACTGAAGCTTTCTTT. This codes for CASGKIRTGGNTEAFF.

This clone has just one count. The genes are TRBV29-1 and TRBJ2-1, with a weak D call TRBD2 (5 bases). The CDR3 has 12 amino acids. The germline V and J ends were trimmed by 6 bases and 4 bases, with 10 bases remaining between them. CDR1 SQVTM and CDR2 ANQGSEA come from the germline V gene. The CDR3, as DNA: TGCAGCGTCCGGAGGCCTTACAATGAGCAGTTCTTC. Its protein is CSVRRPYNEQFF.

The chain couples TRBV19 to TRBJ1-2; 7 bases fit TRBD1. J gave up 8 bases and V 3 bases, and 9 bases lay outside the gene matches. The CDR3 loop spans 14 amino acids. CDR1 LNHDA and CDR2 SQIVND come from the germline V gene (reference sequence). CDR3 DNA sequence: TGTGCCAGTAGTATTGAGGGGGCAGGTCCCGGCTACACCTTC. This sequence encodes CASSIEGAGPGYTF.

V gene TRBV5-1 combines with J gene TRBJ2-2, with TRBD2 matching over 7 bases. After removal of 4 bases from V and 3 bases from J, the junction contained 9 bases not matched to a gene. The CDR3 has 16 amino acids. CDR1 and CDR2 from the germline V gene are SGHRS and YFSETQ. The CDR3 protein is CASSPRLASHTGELFF. As DNA, the CDR3 is TGCGCCAGCAGCCCGAGACTAGCCTCTCACACCGGGGAGCTGTTTTTT.

CDR3: CASSHTRSYEQYF. The CDR3 DNA sequence: TGTGCCAGCAGTCATACTAGATCCTACGAGCAGTACTTC. V and J are TRBV5-8 and TRBJ2-7; tentative D call: TRBD2 (5 bases). Germline loops: CDR1 SGHTS, CDR2 YDEGEE. There are 13 residues in the CDR3. V shed 5 bases and J shed 1 base, with 10 bases lying between them.